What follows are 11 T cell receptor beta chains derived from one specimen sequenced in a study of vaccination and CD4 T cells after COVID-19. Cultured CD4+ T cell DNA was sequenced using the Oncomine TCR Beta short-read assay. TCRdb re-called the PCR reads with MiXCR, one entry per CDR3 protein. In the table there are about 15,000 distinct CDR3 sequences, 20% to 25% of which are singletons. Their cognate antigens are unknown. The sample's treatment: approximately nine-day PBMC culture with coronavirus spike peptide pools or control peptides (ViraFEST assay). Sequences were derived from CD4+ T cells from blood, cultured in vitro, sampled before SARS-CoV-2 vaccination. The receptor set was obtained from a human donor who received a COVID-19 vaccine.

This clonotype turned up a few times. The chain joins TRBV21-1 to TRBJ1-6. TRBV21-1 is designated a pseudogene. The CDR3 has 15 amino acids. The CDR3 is CASRGFDGHNSPLHF. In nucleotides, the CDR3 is TGTGCCAGCAGAGGGTTTGATGGTCATAATTCACCCCTCCACTTT.

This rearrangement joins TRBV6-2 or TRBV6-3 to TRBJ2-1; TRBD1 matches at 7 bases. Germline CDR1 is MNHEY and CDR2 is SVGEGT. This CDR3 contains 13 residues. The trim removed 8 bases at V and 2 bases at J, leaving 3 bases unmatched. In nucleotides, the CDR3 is TGTGCCAGCCGCCAGGGGGCCTACAATGAGCAGTTCTTC. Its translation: CASRQGAYNEQFF.

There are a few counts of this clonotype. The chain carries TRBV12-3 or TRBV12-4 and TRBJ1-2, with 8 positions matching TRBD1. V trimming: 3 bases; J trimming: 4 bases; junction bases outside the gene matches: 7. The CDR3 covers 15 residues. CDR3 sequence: CASSFGTGTTYGYTF. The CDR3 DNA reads TGTGCCAGCAGTTTCGGGACAGGTACTACCTATGGCTACACCTTC.

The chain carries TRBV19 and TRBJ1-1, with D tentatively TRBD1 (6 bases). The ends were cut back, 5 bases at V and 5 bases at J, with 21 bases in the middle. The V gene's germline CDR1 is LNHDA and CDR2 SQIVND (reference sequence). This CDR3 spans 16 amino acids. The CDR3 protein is CASSHRRRRGETEAFF. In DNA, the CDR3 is TGTGCCAGTAGTCACAGGAGGCGCAGGGGAGAGACTGAAGCTTTCTTT.

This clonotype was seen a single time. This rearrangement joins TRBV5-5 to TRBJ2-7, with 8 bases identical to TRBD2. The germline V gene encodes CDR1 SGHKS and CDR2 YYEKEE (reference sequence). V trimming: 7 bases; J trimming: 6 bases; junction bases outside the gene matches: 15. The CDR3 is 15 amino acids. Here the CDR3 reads CASRFGGARPSEQYF. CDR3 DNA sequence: TGTGCCAGCCGTTTCGGGGGGGCCCGTCCATCCGAGCAGTACTTC.

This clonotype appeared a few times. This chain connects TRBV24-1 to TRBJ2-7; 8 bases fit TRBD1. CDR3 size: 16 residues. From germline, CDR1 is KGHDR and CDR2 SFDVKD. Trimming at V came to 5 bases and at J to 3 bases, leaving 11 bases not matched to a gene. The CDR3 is CATSGLSTGGFYEQYF. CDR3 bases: TGTGCCACCAGTGGTCTAAGTACAGGGGGATTCTACGAGCAGTACTTC.

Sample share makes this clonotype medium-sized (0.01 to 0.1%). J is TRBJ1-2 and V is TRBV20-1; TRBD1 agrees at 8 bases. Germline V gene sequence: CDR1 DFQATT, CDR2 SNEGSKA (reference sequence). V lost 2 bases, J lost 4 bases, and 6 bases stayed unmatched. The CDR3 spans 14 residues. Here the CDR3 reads CSARQGAVIYGYTF. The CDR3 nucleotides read TGCAGTGCTAGACAGGGGGCGGTTATCTATGGCTACACCTTC.

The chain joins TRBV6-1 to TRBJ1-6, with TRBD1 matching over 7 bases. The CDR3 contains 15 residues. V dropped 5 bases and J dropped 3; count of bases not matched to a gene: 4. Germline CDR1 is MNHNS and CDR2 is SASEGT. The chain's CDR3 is CASSPTGIYNSPLHF. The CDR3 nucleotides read TGTGCCAGCAGTCCGACAGGGATCTATAATTCACCCCTCCACTTT.

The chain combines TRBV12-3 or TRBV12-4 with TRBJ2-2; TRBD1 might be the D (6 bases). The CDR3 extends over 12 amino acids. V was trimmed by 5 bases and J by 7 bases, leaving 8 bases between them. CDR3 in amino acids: CASSPGVGELFF. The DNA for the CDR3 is TGTGCCAGCAGTCCAGGGGTCGGGGAGCTGTTTTTT.

For the CDR3, the DNA is TGCGCCAGCAGCGGACAGACGAACACTGAAGCTTTCTTT. This encodes CASSGQTNTEAFF. The rearrangement links TRBV5-1 to TRBJ1-1; D perhaps matches TRBD1 (6 bases). In germline, CDR1 is SGHRS, CDR2 YFSETQ. The CDR3 covers 13 residues. V lost 4 bases and J lost 1, with 8 bases in between.

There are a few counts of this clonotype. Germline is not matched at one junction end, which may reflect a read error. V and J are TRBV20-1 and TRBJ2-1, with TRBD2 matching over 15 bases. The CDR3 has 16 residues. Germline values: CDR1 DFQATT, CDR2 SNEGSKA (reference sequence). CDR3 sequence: CSSSQGLAGGHNEQFF. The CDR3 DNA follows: TGCAGTTCTAGTCAGGGACTAGCGGGGGGACACAATGAGCAGTTCTTC.